The rows below give T cell receptor beta chains drawn from one sample of a study of T-cell reconstitution after alpha-beta-depleted transplantation in children. Each CDR3 protein gets one entry after TCRdb re-called the PCR reads with MiXCR. The data show 250,000 to 400,000 distinct CDR3 sequences, approximately 23% seen once. The material sequenced was PBMCs, mostly from graft donor cells, taken 180 days after TCRalphabeta/CD19-depleted stem cell transplant. Receptor source: a male patient younger than 18 who had a stem cell transplant for acute lymphoblastic leukemia, so the T cells may come from the graft donor. Each CDR3 is given with its conserved first and last residue. A D gene is named only where the DNA matches it firmly. The listing skips clone size in some rows; elsewhere it reads once, few, many or a size class.

CDR3 protein	CDR3 DNA	CDR3 length	V gene	J gene	D gene	clone size
CATSRGNNNEQYF	TGTGCCACCAGCAGAGGGAACAATAACGAGCAGTACTTC	13	TRBV15	TRBJ2-7	.	.
CASSPLAGGYQETQYF	TGTGCCAGCAGTCCCCTAGCGGGAGGGTACCAAGAGACCCAGTACTTC	16	TRBV12-3/TRBV12-4	TRBJ2-5	TRBD2	few
CAIETKGNTIYF	TGTGCCATCGAGACGAAGGGAAACACCATATATTTT	12	TRBV25-1	TRBJ1-3	.	.
CASRDSDRGRWYRPEAFF	TGTGCCAGCAGAGACTCGGACAGGGGCCGGTGGTATCGGCCTGAAGCTTTCTTT	18	TRBV12-3/TRBV12-4	TRBJ1-1	TRBD1	few
CSARPQGTGELFF	TGCAGTGCTAGACCACAGGGGACCGGGGAGCTGTTTTTT	13	TRBV20-1	TRBJ2-2	TRBD1	.
CASSQDWTGGFNQPQHF	TGTGCCAGCAGCCAAGATTGGACAGGGGGCTTCAATCAGCCCCAGCATTTT	17	TRBV3-1	TRBJ1-5	TRBD1	few
CSVWPSMNTEAFF	TGCAGCGTTTGGCCCAGCATGAACACTGAAGCTTTCTTT	13	TRBV29-1	TRBJ1-1	.	.
CASSLSAGIEKLFF	TGTGCCAGCAGCTTAAGTGCAGGGATCGAAAAACTGTTTTTT	14	TRBV11-2	TRBJ1-4	.	.
CASSLGGTGKTQYF	TGTGCCAGCAGCTTAGGCGGGACAGGGAAGACCCAGTACTTC	14	TRBV7-2	TRBJ2-5	TRBD1	few
CASSLGSVRLDTEAFF	TGTGCCAGCAGCTTGGGATCAGTGAGACTCGACACTGAAGCTTTCTTT	16	TRBV5-5	TRBJ1-1	.	many
CAISPVGLAHSSTDTQYF	TGTGCCATCAGCCCAGTGGGACTAGCGCACTCTAGCACAGATACACAGTATTTT	18	TRBV10-3	TRBJ2-3	TRBD2	.
CASSLAASGTDTQYF	TGCGCCAGCAGCTTGGCGGCTAGCGGTACAGATACGCAGTATTTT	15	TRBV5-1	TRBJ2-3	TRBD2	.
CATSRRGTGRYQETQYF	TGTGCCACCAGCAGACGGGGGACAGGACGGTACCAAGAGACCCAGTACTTC	17	TRBV15	TRBJ2-5	TRBD1	few
CASSTGTSGSLGTNEQFF	TGCGCCAGCAGCACCGGGACTAGCGGGAGCCTAGGGACAAATGAGCAGTTCTTC	18	TRBV5-1	TRBJ2-1	TRBD2	few
CASSFPLAGGYEQFF	TGTGCCAGCAGTTTTCCGCTAGCGGGAGGATATGAGCAGTTCTTC	15	TRBV12-3/TRBV12-4	TRBJ2-1	TRBD2	few
CASSEGTDELFF	TGTGCCAGCAGCGAAGGGACAGACGAGCTGTTTTTT	12	TRBV7-9	TRBJ2-2	TRBD1	.
CASYSRGGGTDTQYF	TGTGCCAGCTACTCCAGGGGAGGTGGCACAGATACGCAGTATTTT	15	TRBV12-3/TRBV12-4	TRBJ2-3	.	few
CASSLVRPGGSYNEQFF	TGTGCCAGCAGCTTAGTGAGGCCGGGGGGCTCCTACAATGAGCAGTTCTTC	17	TRBV7-8	TRBJ2-1	TRBD2	few
CASILGRRYGEQYF	TGTGCCAGCATCTTGGGTCGTCGATATGGCGAGCAGTACTTC	14	TRBV27	TRBJ2-7	.	few
CASSLLLLGKEQFF	TGTGCCAGCAGTTTATTATTGCTGGGTAAGGAGCAGTTCTTC	14	TRBV12-3/TRBV12-4	TRBJ2-1	.	.
CASSLGGWDKAYEQYF	TGTGCCAGCAGCTTAGGTGGGTGGGACAAAGCCTACGAGCAGTACTTC	16	TRBV7-9	TRBJ2-7	.	.
CASSPGLADQETQYF	TGTGCCAGCAGCCCGGGACTAGCGGACCAAGAGACCCAGTACTTC	15	TRBV3-1	TRBJ2-5	TRBD2	.